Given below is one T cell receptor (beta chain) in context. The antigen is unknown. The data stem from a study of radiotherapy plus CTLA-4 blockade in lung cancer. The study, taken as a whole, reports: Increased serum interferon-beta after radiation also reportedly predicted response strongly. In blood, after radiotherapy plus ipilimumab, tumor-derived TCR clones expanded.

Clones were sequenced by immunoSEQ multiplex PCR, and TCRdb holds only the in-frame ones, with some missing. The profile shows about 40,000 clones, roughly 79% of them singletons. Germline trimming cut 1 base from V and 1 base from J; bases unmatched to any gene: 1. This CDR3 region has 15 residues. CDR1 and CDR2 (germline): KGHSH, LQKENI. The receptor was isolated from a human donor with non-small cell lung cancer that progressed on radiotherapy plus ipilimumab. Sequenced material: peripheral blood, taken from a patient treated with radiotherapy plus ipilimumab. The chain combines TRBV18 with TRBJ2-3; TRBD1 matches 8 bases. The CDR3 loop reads CASSPQGQGTDTQYF. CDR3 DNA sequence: TGTGCCAGCTCACCACAGGGACAGGGCACAGATACGCAGTATTTT.